A selection of T cell receptor beta chains follows, all from one sample in a study of blood T cell repertoires in COVID-19. Measured with immunoSEQ multiplex PCR; TCRdb has only the in-frame clones, and not every one. The sample holds a few hundred thousand clones, 70% to 90% seen once. The sample consisted of PBMCs or T cells enriched from blood (not recorded which). Receptors were obtained from a man aged 25-45 years who had recovered from COVID-19. CDR3s include the opening cysteine and the closing phenylalanine or tryptophan. The order of the fields is clone size, J gene, D gene, V gene, CDR3 protein, CDR3 DNA. A D gene is named only where the DNA matches it firmly. Some rows mark clone size as missing; the rest say once, few, many or name a class of expanded clone.

abundance: NA
j_gene: TRBJ2-7
d_gene: TRBD1
v_gene: TRBV5-1
CDR3aa: CASSRQGINEQYF
CDR3nt: TGCGCCAGCAGCCGACAGGGCATCAACGAGCAGTACTTC

abundance: NA
j_gene: TRBJ2-3
d_gene: NA
v_gene: TRBV4-2
CDR3aa: CASSHDRPFQAPDTQYF
CDR3nt: TGTGCCAGCAGCCATGACAGACCCTTCCAAGCCCCAGATACGCAGTATTTT

abundance: NA
j_gene: TRBJ1-2
d_gene: NA
v_gene: TRBV12-3/TRBV12-4
CDR3aa: CASSQTDYGYTF
CDR3nt: TGTGCCAGCAGTCAGACTGACTATGGCTACACCTTC

abundance: NA
j_gene: TRBJ1-1
d_gene: TRBD1
v_gene: TRBV10-1
CDR3aa: CASSEDRVNTEAFF
CDR3nt: TGCGCCAGCAGTGAAGACAGGGTGAACACTGAAGCTTTCTTT

abundance: NA
j_gene: TRBJ1-1
d_gene: NA
v_gene: TRBV9
CDR3aa: CASSVRSGNTEAFF
CDR3nt: TGTGCCAGCAGCGTACGGTCGGGGAACACTGAAGCTTTCTTT

abundance: NA
j_gene: TRBJ2-2
d_gene: TRBD2
v_gene: TRBV6-5
CDR3aa: CASSRSGGAAELFF
CDR3nt: TGTGCCAGCAGTCGTAGCGGGGGGGCGGCGGAGCTGTTTTTT

abundance: once
j_gene: TRBJ2-1
d_gene: NA
v_gene: TRBV3-1/TRBV3-2
CDR3aa: CASSQDPTIGYEQFF
CDR3nt: TGTGCCAGCAGCCAAGATCCGACTATCGGCTATGAGCAGTTCTTC

abundance: once
j_gene: TRBJ1-2
d_gene: NA
v_gene: TRBV7-9
CDR3aa: CASSLLGAGYGYTF
CDR3nt: TGTGCCAGCAGCTTACTGGGGGCTGGCTATGGCTACACCTTC

abundance: NA
j_gene: TRBJ1-5
d_gene: NA
v_gene: TRBV2
CDR3aa: CASQTGIQGNQPQHF
CDR3nt: TGTGCCAGTCAAACAGGGATTCAGGGCAATCAGCCCCAGCATTTT

abundance: NA
j_gene: TRBJ2-3
d_gene: TRBD2
v_gene: TRBV6-1
CDR3aa: CASSEAAGGPPDTQYF
CDR3nt: TGTGCCAGCAGTGAAGCAGCGGGGGGGCCACCAGATACGCAGTATTTT

abundance: NA
j_gene: TRBJ2-1
d_gene: TRBD2
v_gene: TRBV4-2
CDR3aa: CASSGRTGGSYNEQFF
CDR3nt: TGTGCCAGCAGCGGCCGAACGGGGGGAAGCTACAATGAGCAGTTCTTC

abundance: NA
j_gene: TRBJ1-4
d_gene: NA
v_gene: TRBV27
CDR3aa: CATTYRDGEKLFF
CDR3nt: TGTGCCACCACATACAGGGACGGTGAAAAACTGTTTTTT

abundance: NA
j_gene: TRBJ2-1
d_gene: NA
v_gene: TRBV5-1
CDR3aa: CASSFGQRNNEQFF
CDR3nt: TGCGCCAGCAGCTTTGGACAGAGAAACAATGAGCAGTTCTTC

abundance: NA
j_gene: TRBJ1-1
d_gene: NA
v_gene: TRBV30
CDR3aa: CAWTQGFPNTEAFF
CDR3nt: TGTGCCTGGACGCAGGGGTTCCCGAACACTGAAGCTTTCTTT

abundance: NA
j_gene: TRBJ1-1
d_gene: TRBD1
v_gene: TRBV29-1
CDR3aa: CSVGQEMNTEAFF
CDR3nt: TGCAGCGTAGGACAGGAAATGAACACTGAAGCTTTCTTT

abundance: once
j_gene: TRBJ2-3
d_gene: NA
v_gene: TRBV4-1
CDR3aa: CASSQDSQGSQYF
CDR3nt: TGCGCCAGCAGCCAAGATTCCCAGGGTTCGCAGTATTTT

abundance: NA
j_gene: TRBJ1-3
d_gene: NA
v_gene: TRBV4-3
CDR3aa: CASSHDWGPRGSGNTIYF
CDR3nt: TGCGCCAGCAGCCATGACTGGGGTCCAAGGGGCTCTGGAAACACCATATATTTT

abundance: NA
j_gene: TRBJ1-4
d_gene: NA
v_gene: TRBV4-1
CDR3aa: CASSQFEFGETNEKLFF
CDR3nt: TGCGCCAGCAGCCAATTCGAGTTTGGGGAGACTAATGAAAAACTGTTTTTT

abundance: NA
j_gene: TRBJ2-2
d_gene: NA
v_gene: TRBV2
CDR3aa: CATPSRGGNTGELFF
CDR3nt: TGTGCCACCCCCTCGAGGGGGGGGAACACCGGGGAGCTGTTTTTT

abundance: NA
j_gene: TRBJ1-2
d_gene: TRBD1
v_gene: TRBV19
CDR3aa: CASSSTGGDPLGYTF
CDR3nt: TGTGCCAGTAGTTCAACAGGGGGCGACCCCCTTGGCTACACCTTC

abundance: once
j_gene: TRBJ2-5
d_gene: TRBD1
v_gene: TRBV30
CDR3aa: CAWGPLRDRGRGTQYF
CDR3nt: TGTGCCTGGGGTCCCCTCCGGGACAGGGGGCGAGGAACCCAGTACTTC

abundance: NA
j_gene: TRBJ2-7
d_gene: TRBD1
v_gene: TRBV27
CDR3aa: CASSLSGTEVYEQYF
CDR3nt: TGTGCCAGCAGTTTATCGGGGACAGAAGTTTACGAGCAGTACTTC

abundance: NA
j_gene: TRBJ2-5
d_gene: NA
v_gene: TRBV7-2
CDR3aa: CASSLTRLIPGDQETQYF
CDR3nt: TGTGCCAGCAGCTTAACTAGGCTAATCCCGGGGGATCAAGAGACCCAGTACTTC

abundance: NA
j_gene: TRBJ2-1
d_gene: TRBD2
v_gene: TRBV12-5
CDR3aa: CASGTPSGDRRSSYNEQFF
CDR3nt: TGTGCTAGTGGTACACCGAGCGGGGACCGAAGGAGCTCCTACAATGAGCAGTTCTTC

abundance: NA
j_gene: TRBJ2-7
d_gene: TRBD1
v_gene: TRBV5-1
CDR3aa: CASSLVDRALNEQYF
CDR3nt: TGCGCCAGCAGCTTGGTGGACAGGGCACTGAACGAGCAGTACTTC

abundance: few
j_gene: TRBJ2-5
d_gene: TRBD2
v_gene: TRBV7-2
CDR3aa: CASSFQRGEETQYF
CDR3nt: TGTGCCAGCAGCTTCCAGCGGGGGGAAGAGACCCAGTACTTC

abundance: NA
j_gene: TRBJ1-2
d_gene: NA
v_gene: TRBV5-1
CDR3aa: CASSLGGIDKGYTF
CDR3nt: TGCGCCAGCAGCTTGGGTGGAATCGACAAGGGCTACACCTTC

abundance: NA
j_gene: TRBJ2-3
d_gene: NA
v_gene: TRBV6-2/TRBV6-3
CDR3aa: CASSYGLQGTDTQYF
CDR3nt: TGTGCCAGCAGTTATGGGCTCCAGGGCACAGATACGCAGTATTTT

abundance: NA
j_gene: TRBJ2-3
d_gene: NA
v_gene: TRBV2
CDR3aa: CASSAGAGSTDTQYF
CDR3nt: TGTGCCAGCAGCGCCGGGGCGGGGAGCACAGATACGCAGTATTTT

abundance: NA
j_gene: TRBJ1-2
d_gene: TRBD1
v_gene: TRBV2
CDR3aa: CASSTGDYGYTF
CDR3nt: TGTGCCAGCAGCACAGGGGACTATGGCTACACCTTC

abundance: NA
j_gene: TRBJ2-2
d_gene: NA
v_gene: TRBV7-9
CDR3aa: CASSPLRAGELFF
CDR3nt: TGTGCCAGCAGCCCCCTCCGTGCCGGGGAGCTGTTTTTT

abundance: NA
j_gene: TRBJ1-4
d_gene: NA
v_gene: TRBV18
CDR3aa: CASSPRSAERGEKLFF
CDR3nt: TGTGCCAGCTCACCTCGGTCCGCGGAGAGAGGGGAAAAACTGTTTTTT

abundance: NA
j_gene: TRBJ2-5
d_gene: TRBD1
v_gene: TRBV5-1
CDR3aa: CASRSNLGQQETQYF
CDR3nt: TGCGCCAGCAGGAGCAATTTGGGACAGCAAGAGACCCAGTACTTC

abundance: NA
j_gene: TRBJ2-7
d_gene: TRBD2
v_gene: TRBV14
CDR3aa: CASSQRLAGGLISYEQYF
CDR3nt: TGTGCCAGCAGCCAACGACTAGCGGGGGGTCTGATCTCCTACGAGCAGTACTTC

abundance: NA
j_gene: TRBJ1-5
d_gene: TRBD1
v_gene: TRBV18
CDR3aa: CASSTDRGNNQPQHF
CDR3nt: TGTGCCAGCTCAACGGACAGGGGGAACAATCAGCCCCAGCATTTT

abundance: NA
j_gene: TRBJ1-2
d_gene: TRBD1
v_gene: TRBV12-3/TRBV12-4
CDR3aa: CASSFGQGGGYTF
CDR3nt: TGTGCCAGCAGTTTTGGACAGGGTGGCGGCTACACCTTC

abundance: NA
j_gene: TRBJ2-5
d_gene: NA
v_gene: TRBV6-2/TRBV6-3
CDR3aa: CASRPPGSLETQYF
CDR3nt: TGTGCCAGCAGACCTCCGGGATCATTAGAGACCCAGTACTTC

abundance: NA
j_gene: TRBJ2-7
d_gene: NA
v_gene: TRBV12-3/TRBV12-4
CDR3aa: CASTTGSSYEQYF
CDR3nt: TGTGCCAGCACCACAGGAAGCTCCTACGAGCAGTACTTC

abundance: NA
j_gene: TRBJ1-6
d_gene: NA
v_gene: TRBV5-1
CDR3aa: CASSEDRRSSPLHF
CDR3nt: TGCGCCAGCAGCGAAGACAGAAGGAGCAGTCCCCTCCACTTT

abundance: NA
j_gene: TRBJ2-7
d_gene: NA
v_gene: TRBV3-1/TRBV3-2
CDR3aa: CASSHAGEQYF
CDR3nt: TGTGCCAGCAGCCACGCCGGCGAGCAGTACTTC

abundance: NA
j_gene: TRBJ1-5
d_gene: TRBD1
v_gene: TRBV4-1
CDR3aa: CASSQVGDRANQPQHF
CDR3nt: TGCGCCAGCAGCCAAGTAGGGGACAGAGCCAATCAGCCCCAGCATTTT

abundance: NA
j_gene: TRBJ2-3
d_gene: NA
v_gene: TRBV19
CDR3aa: CASSRTTTAPRAQYF
CDR3nt: TGTGCCAGTAGTCGGACAACGACAGCCCCTAGGGCGCAGTATTTT

abundance: NA
j_gene: TRBJ1-2
d_gene: NA
v_gene: TRBV12-3/TRBV12-4
CDR3aa: CASSLRELYGYTF
CDR3nt: TGTGCCAGCAGTTTAAGGGAGCTCTATGGCTACACCTTC

abundance: NA
j_gene: TRBJ2-2
d_gene: NA
v_gene: TRBV19
CDR3aa: CASSLGLGNTGELFF
CDR3nt: TGTGCCAGTAGTCTCGGGTTGGGGAACACCGGGGAGCTGTTTTTT

abundance: NA
j_gene: TRBJ1-2
d_gene: NA
v_gene: TRBV7-9
CDR3aa: CASSSDRFDGYTF
CDR3nt: TGTGCCAGCAGCTCAGACAGGTTCGATGGCTACACCTTC

abundance: NA
j_gene: TRBJ2-7
d_gene: NA
v_gene: TRBV9
CDR3aa: CASSPGGLTGEQYF
CDR3nt: TGTGCCAGTTCCCCGGGGGGCCTAACGGGGGAGCAGTACTTC

abundance: NA
j_gene: TRBJ1-1
d_gene: NA
v_gene: TRBV15
CDR3aa: CATSREFRSEAFF
CDR3nt: TGTGCCACCAGCAGAGAGTTTCGGTCTGAAGCTTTCTTT

abundance: NA
j_gene: TRBJ1-2
d_gene: NA
v_gene: TRBV12-3/TRBV12-4
CDR3aa: CASSLMAGYGYTF
CDR3nt: TGTGCCAGCAGTTTAATGGCTGGTTATGGCTACACCTTC

abundance: few
j_gene: TRBJ1-2
d_gene: TRBD1
v_gene: TRBV19
CDR3aa: CASSIVGGQGRYGYTF
CDR3nt: TGTGCCAGTAGTATAGTTGGGGGACAGGGCCGGTATGGCTACACCTTC